This T cell receptor (beta chain) comes out of a study of control samples from healthy donors and cancer patients. Germline V gene data show CDR1 as SGHRS and CDR2 as YFSETQ. V was clipped by 4 bases and J by 6 bases, with 9 bases between them. This CDR3 contains 12 residues. The method was immunoSEQ multiplex PCR; TCRdb's version includes in-frame clones alone and lacks a portion of them. The profile covers 69,000 or so clones, with about 95% appearing a single time and approximately 3% taken by the ten largest. The sample was blood. The gene calls are TRBV5-1 and TRBJ2-3, with unresolved D. The sequence was collected from a woman in her thirties in good health. CDR3: CASSNQADTQYF. Written as DNA, the CDR3 is TGCGCCAGCAGCAATCAGGCGGATACGCAGTATTTT.